A single sample is the source of the 10 T cell receptor beta chains below, sequenced in a study of tumor and adjacent non-tumor tissue in lung cancer. A modified ARM-PCR protocol with three rounds of nested PCR amplified TCRbeta. MiXCR, applied by TCRdb to the multiplex PCR reads, yields one record per CDR3 protein. The table records some 73,000 distinct CDR3 sequences, roughly 80% of them present only once. No cell sorting was done before RNA was extracted from the tissue. Distant lung tissue was collected more than 3 cm away from the tumor edge. The sequencing input was distant non-tumor lung tissue. The source is a man aged 60-69 years with non-small cell lung cancer.

This chain joins TRBV4-3 and TRBJ2-3, with D possibly being TRBD2 (6 bases). Germline-derived CDR1 and CDR2 are LGHNA and YSLEER. The CDR3 sequence is 16 residues long. The germline V and J ends were trimmed by 10 bases and 3 bases, with 23 bases remaining between them. The CDR3 is CAISQDRAGTTDTQYF. As DNA, the CDR3 is TGCGCCATCAGTCAAGATAGAGCGGGCACTACAGATACGCAGTATTTT.

Notes on this clonotype: A read error may produce the germline difference seen at one junction end. The V call is TRBV7-8, the J call TRBJ2-3; D remains ambiguous. Germline-derived CDR1 and CDR2 are SGHVS and FQNEAQ. The CDR3 runs to 14 residues. The CDR3 region is CASNLVGSTDTQYF. The CDR3 DNA sequence: TGTGCCAGCAACTTAGTCGGATCCACAGATACGCAGTATTTT.

As for this clonotype: One junction end disagrees with the germline gene, perhaps due to a read error. The chain uses TRBV5-1 and TRBJ1-5; D remains unclear. This CDR3 has 15 amino acids. The V gene's germline CDR1 is SGHRS and CDR2 YFSETQ. In DNA, the CDR3 is TGCGCCAGCAGCCTGGGGTGGATGAGCAATCAACCCCAGCATTTT. This encodes CASSLGWMSNQPQHF.

With regard to this clonotype: A much larger clone differs from this one at a single base, so this may be a read error. The chain carries TRBV6-1 and TRBJ1-6; D gene uncertain. CDR3 length equals 14 residues. Germline loops: CDR1 MNHNS, CDR2 SASEGT. Trimming took off 6 bases at V and 12 bases at J, with 18 bases between the two ends. The CDR3 bases are TGTGCCAGCAGGGGTAGGGCACAAACCCAACCCCTCCACTTT. Its protein is CASRGRAQTQPLHF.

Concerning this clonotype: The CDR3 end shows no conserved phenylalanine or tryptophan, and so a read error is likely. This chain uses TRBV6-2 or TRBV6-3 with TRBJ2-1; 7 nucleotides align to TRBD1. The CDR3 sequence is 15 residues long. The J segment lost 8 bases and the V segment lost 6 bases, leaving 13 bases of the junction unmatched. Germline V CDR1 and CDR2: MNHEY, SVGEGT. CDR3 sequence: CASRTLGQRWHEQFL. CDR3 in DNA: TGTGCCAGCAGGACCTTGGGACAGCGATGGCATGAGCAGTTCCTC.

The V and J genes are TRBV6-4 and TRBJ2-2, with TRBD2 matching 8 bases. The CDR3 runs 14 residues. Germline V CDR1 and CDR2: MRHNA, SNTAGT. Germline trimming cut 2 bases from V and 8 bases from J; bases unmatched to any gene: 4. The CDR3 is CASSDSGSTGELFF. CDR3 sequence (DNA): TGTGCCAGCAGTGACAGCGGGAGCACTGGGGAGCTGTTTTTT.

With respect to this clonotype: Germline is not matched at one junction end, which may reflect a read error. The rearrangement joins TRBV5-6 to TRBJ2-1; weak D call: TRBD2 (5 bases). The germline CDR1 and CDR2 sequences are SGHDT and YYEEEE. This CDR3 spans 14 amino acids. The CDR3 region is CASTPLRLTHEHFF. DNA for the CDR3: TGTGCCAGCACTCCTCTTCGACTAACCCATGAGCACTTCTTC.

Remarks on this clonotype: An end of the junction differs from the germline gene, which may be a read error. The chain couples TRBV12-3 or TRBV12-4 to TRBJ2-7; D gene ambiguous. The CDR3 runs 11 residues. The CDR3 spells CASSLYDEQHF. The CDR3 bases are TGTGCCAGCAGCTTATACGACGAGCAGCACTTC.

This clonotype was recorded a few times. Compared with germline, one end of the junction differs, possibly owing to a read error. The chain couples TRBV5-4 to TRBJ2-1; 7 nucleotides agree with TRBD2. The V gene's germline CDR1 is SGHNT and CDR2 YYREEE (reference sequence). The CDR3 totals 15 residues. In DNA, the CDR3 is TGTGCCAGCAGCGGGGGGGGGAGGGCCAGAAATAAGCAATTCTTC. Translating it yields CASSGGGRARNKQFF.

Concerning this clonotype itself: The junction departs from germline at one end; a sequencing error may be responsible. The V and J genes are TRBV11-2 and TRBJ2-7, with TRBD1 identical over 9 bases. The germline V gene encodes CDR1 SGHAT and CDR2 FQNNGV. This CDR3 has 15 amino acids. This CDR3 reads CVSSLYVTGGFEQYF. CDR3 sequence (DNA): TGTGTCAGCAGCCTATACGTGACAGGGGGTTTCGAGCAGTACTTC.